This T cell receptor beta chain was profiled in a study of cytomegalovirus exposure and HLA in healthy donors. TCRdb keeps only in-frame clones here, not all; method: immunoSEQ multiplex PCR. Altogether tens of thousands of clones are present, 90% to 95% being singletons, with the ten largest covering about 3.5%. Germline-derived CDR1 and CDR2 are MNHEY and SMNVEV (reference sequence). The CDR3 length is 14 residues. Trimming stripped 3 bases from V and 5 bases from J, with 14 bases between. The chain combines TRBV27 with TRBJ2-7, with D possibly being TRBD2 (5 bases). Sequenced input: PBMCs. This TCR derives from a woman aged 18-29 years in good health and CMV-seropositive. The CDR3, as DNA: TGTGCCAGCAGTTTCCGGCCGGGGTCTGACGAGCAGTACTTC. Translating gives CASSFRPGSDEQYF.